What follows are 2 T cell receptor beta chains derived from one specimen sequenced in a study of blood T cells in healthy people across ages. For the second PCR, which ran for about 7 to 11 cycles, a sample-barcoded 5' primer and a J-beta primer mix were used. TCRdb reprocessed the 5' RACE reads with MiXCR, giving one entry per CDR3 protein. This sample has around 750,000 distinct CDR3 sequences, with about 48% found just once. Sequenced input: blood. All receptors derive from a man aged 80 or over in good health.

The chain joins TRBV18 to TRBJ1-2; 7 nucleotides match TRBD1. Germline CDR1 reads KGHSH; CDR2 reads LQKENI. The CDR3 runs 15 residues. The V gene end was trimmed by 4 bases and the J gene end by 2 bases; junction bases not matched to a gene: 7. CDR3 sequence: CASSQAGGSNYGYTF. The CDR3 DNA is TGTGCCAGCTCACAGGCAGGGGGATCCAACTATGGCTACACCTTC.

This chain links TRBV6-1 with TRBJ1-6; D perhaps matches TRBD1 (5 bases). V lost 2 bases and J lost 6, with 11 bases in between. The CDR3 is 15 amino acids. Germline V lookup: CDR1 MNHNS, CDR2 SASEGT. CDR3 coding DNA: TGTGCCAGCAGTGAATCTGGGACGTCTAATTCACCCCTCCACTTT. Its translation is CASSESGTSNSPLHF.